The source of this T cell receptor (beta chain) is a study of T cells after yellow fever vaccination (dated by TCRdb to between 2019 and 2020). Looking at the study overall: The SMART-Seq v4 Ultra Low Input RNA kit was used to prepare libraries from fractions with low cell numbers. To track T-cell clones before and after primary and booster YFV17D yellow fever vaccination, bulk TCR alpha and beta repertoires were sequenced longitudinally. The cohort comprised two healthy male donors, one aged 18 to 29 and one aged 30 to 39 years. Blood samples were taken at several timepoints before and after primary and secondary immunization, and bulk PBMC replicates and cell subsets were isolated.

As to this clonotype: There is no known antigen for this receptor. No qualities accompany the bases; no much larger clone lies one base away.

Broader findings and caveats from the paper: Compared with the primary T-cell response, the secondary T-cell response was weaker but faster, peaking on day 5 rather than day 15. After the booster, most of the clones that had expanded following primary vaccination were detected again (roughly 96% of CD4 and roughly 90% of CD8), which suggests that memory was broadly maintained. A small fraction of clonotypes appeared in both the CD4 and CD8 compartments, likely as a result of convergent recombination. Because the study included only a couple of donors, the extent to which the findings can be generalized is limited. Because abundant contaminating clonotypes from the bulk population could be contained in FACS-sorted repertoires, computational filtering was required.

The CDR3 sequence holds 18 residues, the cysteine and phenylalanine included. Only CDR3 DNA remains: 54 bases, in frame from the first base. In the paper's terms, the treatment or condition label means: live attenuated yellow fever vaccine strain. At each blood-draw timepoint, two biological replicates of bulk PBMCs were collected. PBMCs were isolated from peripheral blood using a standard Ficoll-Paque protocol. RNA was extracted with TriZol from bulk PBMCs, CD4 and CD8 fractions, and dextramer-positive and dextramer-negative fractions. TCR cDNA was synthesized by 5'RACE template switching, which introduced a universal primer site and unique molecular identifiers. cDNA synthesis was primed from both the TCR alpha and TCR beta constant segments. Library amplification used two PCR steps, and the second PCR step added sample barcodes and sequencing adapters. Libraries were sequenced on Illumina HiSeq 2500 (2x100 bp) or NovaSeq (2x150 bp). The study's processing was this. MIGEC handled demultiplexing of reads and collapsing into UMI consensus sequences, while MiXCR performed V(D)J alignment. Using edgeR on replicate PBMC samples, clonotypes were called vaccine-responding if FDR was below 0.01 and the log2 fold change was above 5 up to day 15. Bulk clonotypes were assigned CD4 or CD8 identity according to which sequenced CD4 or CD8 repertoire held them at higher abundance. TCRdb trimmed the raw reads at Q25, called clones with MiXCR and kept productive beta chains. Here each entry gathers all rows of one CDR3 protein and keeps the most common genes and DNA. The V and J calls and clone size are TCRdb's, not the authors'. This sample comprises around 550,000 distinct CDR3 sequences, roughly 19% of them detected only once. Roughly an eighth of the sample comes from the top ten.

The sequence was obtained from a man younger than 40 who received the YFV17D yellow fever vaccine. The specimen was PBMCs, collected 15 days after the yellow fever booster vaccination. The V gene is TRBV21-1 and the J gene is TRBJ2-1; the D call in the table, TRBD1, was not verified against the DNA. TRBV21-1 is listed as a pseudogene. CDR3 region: CASSIIGRFRGTDNEQFF. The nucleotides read TGTGCCAGCAGCATAATCGGAAGATTCAGGGGGACCGACAATGAGCAGTTCTTC.